The next 30 T cell receptor beta chains were all read from a single sample in a study of blood T cell repertoires in COVID-19. Here immunoSEQ multiplex PCR was the method, and the copy in TCRdb shows in-frame clones only, minus some. The sample includes under 300,000 clones, approximately 82% of them seen just once. The specimen sequenced was peripheral blood. Receptors were obtained from a man in his 60s who had recovered from COVID-19.

This clone came up once. J is TRBJ2-3 and V is TRBV3-1 (or the pseudogene TRBV3-2); the match to TRBD2 covers 7 bases. Per the germline V gene, CDR1 is LGHDT and CDR2 is YNNKEL (reference sequence). This CDR3 is built from 15 residues. The ends lost 1 base at V and 7 bases at J; junction bases unmatched: 8. CDR3 sequence reads: CASSQGPREIYTQYF. CDR3 bases: TGTGCCAGCAGCCAAGGTCCGCGGGAGATATATACGCAGTATTTT.

This chain joins TRBV6-5 and TRBJ1-5; D is unclear. V lost 6 bases to trimming and J lost 1 base, with 10 bases between them. The CDR3 covers 14 residues. The V gene's germline CDR1 is MNHEY and CDR2 SVGAGI. The CDR3 loop is CASRGGGSNQPQHF. CDR3 in DNA: TGTGCCAGCAGGGGAGGAGGGAGCAATCAGCCCCAGCATTTT.

The V and J genes are TRBV5-4 and TRBJ2-3; TRBD1 agrees at 12 bases. Germline V gene lookup returns CDR1 SGHNT and CDR2 YYREEE (reference sequence). The CDR3 is made up of 16 amino acids. Unmatched junction bases numbered 9, after V lost 4 bases and J lost 6 bases. In nucleotides, the CDR3 is TGTGCCAGCAGCAGGCAGGGACAGGGGGCATTGGATACGCAGTATTTT. Protein: CASSRQGQGALDTQYF. Using reference TRBV5-4 and TRBJ2-3 for the parts outside the CDR3, the full variable domain is ETGVTQSPTHLIKTRGQQVTLRCSSQSGHNTVSWYQQALGQGPQFIFQYYREEENGRGNFPPRFSGLQFPNYSSELNVNALELDDSALYLCASSRQGQGALDTQYFGPGTRLTVL.

The chain has TRBV9 and TRBJ2-3; the D gene is possibly TRBD2 (6 bases). Germline V gene lookup returns CDR1 SGDLS and CDR2 YYNGEE. V was cut by 0 bases and J by 1 base, with 12 bases left in between. The CDR3 has 16 amino acids. The DNA for the CDR3 is TGTGCCAGCAGCGTAGGGGCGGGGTCCGGCACAGATACGCAGTATTTT. It codes for CASSVGAGSGTDTQYF.

The rearrangement links TRBV27 to TRBJ1-1; a weak D match, TRBD1 (6 bases). The germline CDR1 and CDR2 sequences are MNHEY and SMNVEV (reference sequence). This CDR3 is 15 amino acids long. Deletions cut 5 bases from V and 2 bases from J, with 15 bases between. This chain's CDR3 is CASSPQGQRNTEAFF. For the CDR3, the DNA is TGTGCCAGCAGTCCCCAGGGGCAGAGAAACACTGAAGCTTTCTTT.

The gene calls are TRBV7-9 and TRBJ1-2; weak D call: TRBD1 (5 bases). Trimming took 3 bases from V and 7 from J, leaving 12 bases between them. This CDR3 has 13 residues. Looked up from germline, CDR1 is SEHNR and CDR2 is FQNEAQ (reference sequence). CDR3 amino acids: CASSLGGGAGYTF. The CDR3 region has the DNA TGTGCCAGCAGCTTGGGAGGAGGGGCTGGCTACACCTTC.

V is TRBV29-1 and J is TRBJ1-1; TRBD1 matches at 8 bases. The V gene end was trimmed by 6 bases and the J gene end by 6 bases; junction bases not matched to a gene: 15. The CDR3 loop spans 15 amino acids. The germline gives CDR1 SQVTM, CDR2 ANQGSEA. CDR3 sequence (DNA): TGCAGCGTGAGGGACAGGATAGGGGGGGACGCTGAAGCTTTCTTT. This translates into CSVRDRIGGDAEAFF.

The chain carries TRBV2 and TRBJ2-7, with 10 positions matching TRBD1. J gave up 3 bases and V 5 bases, and 4 bases lay outside the gene matches. This CDR3 contains 14 residues. Germline V lookup: CDR1 SNHLY, CDR2 FYNNEI. CDR3 amino acids: CASSRDRGFYEQYF. The CDR3 DNA is TGTGCCAGCAGTCGGGACAGGGGTTTCTACGAGCAGTACTTC.

A single count supports this clone. The chain couples TRBV18 to TRBJ2-7; 10 bases agree with TRBD2. The CDR3 extends over 14 amino acids. The V segment lost 3 bases and the J segment 4 bases; nucleotides outside the gene matches: 3. Germline V CDR1 and CDR2: KGHSH, LQKENI. In nucleotides, the CDR3 is TGTGCCAGCTCACCGACACTAGCGGGGTACGAGCAGTACTTC. Translated: CASSPTLAGYEQYF.

This clone was recorded once. This chain links TRBV7-9 with TRBJ1-5; D perhaps matches TRBD1 (5 bases). Trimming left V 1 base short and J 9 bases short, with 13 bases between. Germline V CDR1 and CDR2: SEHNR, FQNEAQ (reference sequence). The CDR3 is made up of 14 amino acids. The CDR3 loop reads CASSLGTNGGPQHF. The CDR3 DNA reads as TGTGCCAGCAGCTTAGGGACGAACGGGGGGCCCCAGCATTTT.

The rearrangement uses TRBV27 and TRBJ2-7; a possible D gene is TRBD1 (6 bases). This CDR3 contains 15 residues. V was shortened by 5 bases and J by 3 bases, with 17 bases between the two germline ends. Germline assignment: CDR1 MNHEY and CDR2 SMNVEV (reference sequence). CDR3 coding DNA: TGTGCCAGCAGTCCCTCCGGGACATTTCTCTACGAGCAGTACTTC. This sequence encodes CASSPSGTFLYEQYF.

The chain joins TRBV7-9 to TRBJ2-1; the D gene is possibly TRBD1 (5 bases). Trimming took off 5 bases at V and 6 bases at J, with 17 bases between the two ends. Per germline, CDR1 SEHNR and CDR2 FQNEAQ (reference sequence). The CDR3 extends over 15 amino acids. CDR3: CASSPPAAGPNEQFF. Written as DNA, the CDR3 is TGTGCCAGCAGCCCGCCGGCTGCAGGGCCCAATGAGCAGTTCTTC. Full variable domain (missing parts from reference TRBV7-9 and TRBJ2-1): DTGVSQNPRHKITKRGQNVTFRCDPISEHNRLYWYRQTLGQGPEFLTYFQNEAQLEKSRLLSDRFSAERPKGSFSTLEIQRTEQGDSAMYLCASSPPAAGPNEQFFGPGTRLTVL.

The sample holds a few counts of this clone. The chain recombines TRBV6-5 with TRBJ1-6; 11 nucleotides align to TRBD1. Losses at the gene ends were 7 bases for V and 11 bases for J; bases not matched to a gene: 10. Per the germline V gene, CDR1 is MNHEY and CDR2 is SVGAGI. CDR3 length: 15 amino acids. The CDR3 spells CASTLDRGLITPLHF. The CDR3 region has the DNA TGTGCCAGCACCCTGGACAGGGGGCTGATTACACCCCTCCACTTT.

This chain uses TRBV2 with TRBJ2-2; D might be TRBD1 (5 bases). CDR1 is SNHLY and CDR2 is FYNNEI in the germline V gene. V was trimmed by 7 bases and J by 0 bases, leaving 12 bases between them. This CDR3 spans 15 amino acids. The CDR3 DNA reads TGTGCCAGCACCAGGGTCATAGCGAACACCGGGGAGCTGTTTTTT. Translated, it gives CASTRVIANTGELFF.

The V gene is TRBV15, the J gene TRBJ1-2; a weak D match, TRBD1 (5 bases). The ends were cut back, 1 base at V and 6 bases at J, with 6 bases in the middle. The CDR3 runs 12 residues. Germline values: CDR1 LNHNV, CDR2 YYDKDF (reference sequence). CDR3 protein: CATSRVGDGYTF. The CDR3 nucleotides are TGTGCCACCAGCAGAGTAGGGGATGGCTACACCTTC.

This sequence joins TRBV5-4 and TRBJ2-2, with unresolved D. This CDR3 spans 12 amino acids. Between the trimmed V and J ends, which lost 4 bases and 2 bases, there was a span of 3 bases. Germline lookup yields CDR1 SGHNT and CDR2 YYREEE (reference sequence). CDR3 protein: CASSPNTGELFF. The DNA for the CDR3 is TGTGCCAGCAGCCCAAACACCGGGGAGCTGTTTTTT.

This chain links TRBV7-9 with TRBJ1-6, with D possibly being TRBD1 (6 bases). The CDR3 runs 17 residues. The germline CDR1 and CDR2 sequences are SEHNR and FQNEAQ (reference sequence). V was trimmed by 2 bases and J by 9 bases, leaving 20 bases between them. Here the CDR3 DNA reads TGTGCCAGCAGCTTATCTTTGGACAGCCTCCTATTTTCACCCCTCCACTTT. Encoded protein: CASSLSLDSLLFSPLHF.

The rearrangement joins TRBV19 to TRBJ1-5, with a tentative D call TRBD1 (5 bases). This CDR3 comprises 16 residues. The V end was cut by 7 bases, the J end by 6 bases, with 22 bases between. Germline CDR1 reads LNHDA; CDR2 reads SQIVND (reference sequence). The CDR3 DNA sequence: TGTGCCAGTACCCGATCCCCTGGCAGGGTAGGTCAGCCCCAGCATTTT. Protein sequence: CASTRSPGRVGQPQHF.

This clone showed up just a few times. The chain links TRBV10-1 to TRBJ2-7, with D possibly TRBD1 on 6 matching bases. The CDR3 spans 16 residues. V lost 4 bases and J lost 1, with 17 bases in between. CDR1 and CDR2 (germline): WNHNN, SYGVQD (reference sequence). CDR3 residues: CASSVLFGTPSYEQYF. The CDR3 bases are TGCGCCAGCAGTGTGTTGTTCGGGACACCATCCTACGAGCAGTACTTC.

V gene TRBV18 combines with J gene TRBJ2-1; 9 nucleotides align to TRBD2. The V segment lost 3 bases and the J segment 10 bases; nucleotides outside the gene matches: 16. Germline values: CDR1 KGHSH, CDR2 LQKENI. This CDR3 is built from 17 residues. CDR3 sequence: CASSPQQAGGPRSEQFF. The CDR3 DNA follows: TGTGCCAGCTCACCTCAACAAGCGGGGGGACCTCGGTCCGAGCAGTTCTTC.

This chain links TRBV3-1 (or the pseudogene TRBV3-2) with TRBJ1-2; D remains unclear. The germline gives CDR1 LGHDT, CDR2 YNNKEL (reference sequence). The CDR3 has 13 amino acids. Trimming removed 2 bases from V and 5 bases from J, with 9 bases in between. The CDR3 region is CASSQLRQYGYTF. DNA of the CDR3: TGTGCCAGCAGCCAATTACGACAATATGGCTACACCTTC.

The chain carries TRBV7-8 and TRBJ1-1, with D possibly TRBD1 on 6 matching bases. The CDR3 is 15 amino acids. The germline V and J ends were trimmed by 5 bases and 2 bases, with 15 bases remaining between them. Per germline, CDR1 SGHVS and CDR2 FQNEAQ. For the CDR3, the DNA is TGTGCCAGCAGCACTGGACAGTTTCTAAACACTGAAGCTTTCTTT. It encodes CASSTGQFLNTEAFF.

The rearrangement joins TRBV2 to TRBJ1-5; D may be TRBD1 (5 bases). V shed 6 bases and J shed 1 base, with 10 bases lying between them. This CDR3 comprises 14 residues. The germline V gene has CDR1 SNHLY and CDR2 FYNNEI. The CDR3 loop reads CASRPRGSNQPQHF. DNA for the CDR3: TGTGCCAGCAGGCCGCGGGGGAGCAATCAGCCCCAGCATTTT.

This chain links TRBV7-2 with TRBJ2-2; possibly TRBD2 for D (6 bases). This CDR3 is built from 14 residues. CDR1 is SGHTA, CDR2 FQGNSA, per germline. The V end lost 4 bases, the J end lost 6 bases, and 12 bases lay between the germline ends. CDR3 in DNA: TGTGCCAGCAGCTCCCTTGCGGGGTCCGGGGAGCTGTTTTTT. It is translated as CASSSLAGSGELFF.

The chain couples TRBV11-3 to TRBJ2-3, with D perhaps matching TRBD2 (5 bases). The V end was cut by 2 bases, the J end by 3 bases, with 15 bases between. CDR1 and CDR2 (germline): SGHNT, YENEEA. CDR3 length: 16 amino acids. Here the CDR3 reads CASSLSHPGGTDTQYF. In DNA form, the CDR3 reads TGTGCCAGCAGCTTAAGCCACCCAGGCGGGACAGATACGCAGTATTTT.

This clone was counted a few times. The chain recombines TRBV24-1 with TRBJ2-2, with D maybe TRBD2 (5 bases). The length of the CDR3 is 14 residues. Germline V gene sequence: CDR1 KGHDR, CDR2 SFDVKD. The V end lost 4 bases, the J end lost 2 bases, and 7 bases lay between the germline ends. The CDR3 is CATSDPGNTGELFF. The CDR3 DNA reads as TGTGCCACCAGTGACCCGGGAAACACCGGGGAGCTGTTTTTT.

This clone was observed once. CDR3 nucleotides: TGTGCCAGCAGTCCTTCGCAAGTAGTCAATAGCAATCAGCCCCAGCATTTT. This encodes CASSPSQVVNSNQPQHF. The V gene is TRBV27, the J gene TRBJ1-5; D not resolved. Germline CDR1 reads MNHEY; CDR2 reads SMNVEV (reference sequence). V lost 5 bases, J lost 0 bases, and 17 bases lay in between. This CDR3 is 17 amino acids long.

The chain has TRBV18 and TRBJ2-5; 8 nucleotides match TRBD2. Germline trimming cut 2 bases from V and 6 bases from J; bases unmatched to any gene: 5. Germline V gene sequence: CDR1 KGHSH, CDR2 LQKENI. The CDR3 consists of 14 residues. DNA for the CDR3: TGTGCCAGCTCACCAACGACTAGCGACAAGACCCAGTACTTC. The encoded protein is CASSPTTSDKTQYF.

The chain has TRBV7-8 and TRBJ1-5; 11 positions match TRBD1. CDR3 length equals 15 residues. J gave up 2 bases and V 5 bases, and 2 bases lay outside the gene matches. In germline, CDR1 is SGHVS, CDR2 FQNEAQ. The CDR3 region has the DNA TGTGCCAGCAGCGAGGGACAGGGGGGCAATCAGCCCCAGCATTTT. This encodes CASSEGQGGNQPQHF.

This chain connects TRBV11-1 to TRBJ2-3; TRBD2 matches at 9 bases. From germline, CDR1 is SGHAT and CDR2 FQDESV (reference sequence). J was trimmed by 4 bases and V by 3 bases; bases with no gene match: 5. The length of the CDR3 is 15 residues. CDR3: CASSLRGGRADTQYF. In nucleotides, the CDR3 is TGTGCCAGCAGCTTGCGGGGGGGCCGGGCAGATACGCAGTATTTT.